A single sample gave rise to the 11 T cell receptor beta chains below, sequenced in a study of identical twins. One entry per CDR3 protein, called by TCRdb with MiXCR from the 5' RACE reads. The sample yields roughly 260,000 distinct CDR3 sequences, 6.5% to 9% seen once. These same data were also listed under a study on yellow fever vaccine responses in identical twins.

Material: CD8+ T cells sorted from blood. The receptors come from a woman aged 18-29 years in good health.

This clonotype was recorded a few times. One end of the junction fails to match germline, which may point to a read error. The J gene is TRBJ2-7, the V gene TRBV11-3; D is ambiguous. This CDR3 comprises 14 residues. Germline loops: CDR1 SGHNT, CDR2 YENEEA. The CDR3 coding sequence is TGTGCCAGCAGCCTAGATTACTTGCCCTACGAGCAGTACTTC. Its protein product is CASSLDYLPYEQYF.

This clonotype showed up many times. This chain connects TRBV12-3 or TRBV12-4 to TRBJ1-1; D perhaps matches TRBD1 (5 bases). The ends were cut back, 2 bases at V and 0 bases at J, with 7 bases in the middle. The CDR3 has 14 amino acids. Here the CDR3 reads CASSLMGVNTEAFF. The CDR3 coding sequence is TGTGCCAGCAGTTTAATGGGGGTGAACACTGAAGCTTTCTTT.

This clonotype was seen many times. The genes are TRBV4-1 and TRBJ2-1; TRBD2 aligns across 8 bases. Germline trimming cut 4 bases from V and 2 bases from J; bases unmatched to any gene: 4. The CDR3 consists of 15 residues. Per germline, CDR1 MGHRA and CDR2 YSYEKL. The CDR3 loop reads CASSLRGGPYNEQFF. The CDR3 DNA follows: TGCGCCAGCAGCCTCCGGGGGGGACCCTACAATGAGCAGTTCTTC.

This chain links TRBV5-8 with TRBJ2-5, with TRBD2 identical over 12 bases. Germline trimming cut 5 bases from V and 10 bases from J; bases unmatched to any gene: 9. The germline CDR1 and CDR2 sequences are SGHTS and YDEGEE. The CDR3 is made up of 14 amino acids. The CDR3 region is CASRSTSGGRGQYF. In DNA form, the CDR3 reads TGTGCCAGCAGGTCGACTAGCGGGGGAAGAGGCCAGTACTTC.

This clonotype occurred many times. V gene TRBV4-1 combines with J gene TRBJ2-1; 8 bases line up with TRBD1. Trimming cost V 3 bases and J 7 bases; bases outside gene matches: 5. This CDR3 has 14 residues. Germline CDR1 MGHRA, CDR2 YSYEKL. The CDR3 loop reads CASSQTGDQNEQFF. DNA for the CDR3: TGCGCCAGCAGCCAGACAGGGGATCAGAATGAGCAGTTCTTC.

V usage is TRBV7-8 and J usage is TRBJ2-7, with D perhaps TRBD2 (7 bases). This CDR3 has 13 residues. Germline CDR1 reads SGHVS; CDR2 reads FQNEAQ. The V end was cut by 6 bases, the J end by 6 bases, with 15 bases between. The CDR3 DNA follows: TGTGCCAGCAGAGGGGGGGTAGGGGGCGAGCAGTACGTC. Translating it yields CASRGGVGGEQYV.

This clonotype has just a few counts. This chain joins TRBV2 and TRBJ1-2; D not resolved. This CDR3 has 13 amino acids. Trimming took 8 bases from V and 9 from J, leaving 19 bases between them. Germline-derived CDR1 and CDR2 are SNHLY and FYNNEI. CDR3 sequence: CASAQAALFSYTF. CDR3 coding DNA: TGTGCCAGCGCTCAGGCTGCCCTCTTTAGCTACACCTTC.

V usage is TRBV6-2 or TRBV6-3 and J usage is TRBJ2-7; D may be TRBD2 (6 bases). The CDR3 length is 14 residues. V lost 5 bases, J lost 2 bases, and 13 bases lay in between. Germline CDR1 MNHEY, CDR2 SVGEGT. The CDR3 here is CASSRAGEAYEQYF. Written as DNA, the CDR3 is TGTGCCAGCAGTCGAGCGGGCGAGGCCTACGAGCAGTACTTC.

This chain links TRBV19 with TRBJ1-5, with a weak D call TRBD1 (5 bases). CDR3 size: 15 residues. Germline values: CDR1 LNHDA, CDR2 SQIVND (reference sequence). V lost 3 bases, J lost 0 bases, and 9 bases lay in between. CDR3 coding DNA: TGTGCCAGTAGTATTACAGGAGATAGCAATCAGCCCCAGCATTTT. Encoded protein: CASSITGDSNQPQHF. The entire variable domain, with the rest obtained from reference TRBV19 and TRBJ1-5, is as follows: DGGITQSPKYLFRKEGQNVTLSCEQNLNHDAMYWYRQDPGQGLRLIYYSQIVNDFQKGDIAEGYSVSREKKESFPLTVTSAQKNPTAFYLCASSITGDSNQPQHFGDGTRLSIL.

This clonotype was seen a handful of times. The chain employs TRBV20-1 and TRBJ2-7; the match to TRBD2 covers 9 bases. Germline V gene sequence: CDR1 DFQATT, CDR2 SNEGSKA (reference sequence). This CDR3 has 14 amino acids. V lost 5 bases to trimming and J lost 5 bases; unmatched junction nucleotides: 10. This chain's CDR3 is CSAPSGRSSDEQYF. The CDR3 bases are TGCAGTGCTCCAAGCGGGAGGTCGAGCGACGAGCAGTACTTC.

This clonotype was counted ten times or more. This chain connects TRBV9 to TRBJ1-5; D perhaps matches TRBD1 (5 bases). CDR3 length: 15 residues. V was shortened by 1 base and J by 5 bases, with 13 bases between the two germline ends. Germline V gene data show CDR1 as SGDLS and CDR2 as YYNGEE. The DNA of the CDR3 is TGTGCCAGCAGCGTATCCGACAGCGGGCATCAGCCCCAGCATTTT. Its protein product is CASSVSDSGHQPQHF.